A single sample is the source of the 27 T cell receptor beta chains below, sequenced in a study of vaccination and CD4 T cells after COVID-19. Cultured CD4+ T cell DNA underwent sequencing with the Oncomine TCR Beta short-read assay. TCRdb redid the calling of the PCR reads with MiXCR, one entry per CDR3 protein. The sample consists of just over 20,000 distinct CDR3 sequences, over 40% of them appearing once. The antigens these receptors bind are not known. The treatment here: roughly nine-day PBMC culture with coronavirus spike peptide pools or control peptides (ViraFEST assay). Sequencing was performed on CD4+ T cells from blood, cultured in vitro. The receptors shown here come from a human donor who had recovered from COVID-19.

The chain employs TRBV19 and TRBJ1-5; TRBD1 is a possible D gene (5 bases). Trimming stripped 7 bases from V and 7 bases from J, with 14 bases between. Germline values: CDR1 LNHDA, CDR2 SQIVND (reference sequence). This CDR3 comprises 13 residues. CDR3 sequence: CASTRGGDQPQHF. The CDR3 coding sequence is TGTGCCAGTACCCGGGGGGGGGACCAGCCCCAGCATTTT. The full variable domain, with the rest looked up from reference TRBV19 and TRBJ1-5, is DGGITQSPKYLFRKEGQNVTLSCEQNLNHDAMYWYRQDPGQGLRLIYYSQIVNDFQKGDIAEGYSVSREKKESFPLTVTSAQKNPTAFYLCASTRGGDQPQHFGDGTRLSIL.

The chain uses TRBV5-1 and TRBJ2-2, with a weak D call TRBD2 (6 bases). This CDR3 is built from 15 residues. Trimming stripped 0 bases from V and 3 bases from J, with 9 bases between. Germline CDR1 reads SGHRS; CDR2 reads YFSETQ. The CDR3 DNA is TGCGCCAGCAGCTTGGCCGGGAGTGACACCGGGGAGCTGTTTTTT. Its protein product is CASSLAGSDTGELFF. Filled out from reference TRBV5-1 and TRBJ2-2, the complete variable domain reads KAGVTQTPRYLIKTRGQQVTLSCSPISGHRSVSWYQQTPGQGLQFLFEYFSETQRNKGNFPGRFSGRQFSNSRSEMNVSTLELGDSALYLCASSLAGSDTGELFFGEGSRLTVL.

The chain recombines TRBV2 with TRBJ1-2, with no clear D. Trimming took 4 bases from V and 8 from J, leaving 8 bases between them. The CDR3 runs 11 residues. CDR1 and CDR2 (germline): SNHLY, FYNNEI. The CDR3 DNA is TGTGCCAGCAGTGGTTCTGTAGGCTACACCTTC. Its protein is CASSGSVGYTF.

The rearrangement joins TRBV20-1 to TRBJ2-7; TRBD1 or TRBD2 may be the D gene (5 bases each). V was shortened by 3 bases and J by 0 bases, with 12 bases between the two germline ends. The CDR3 runs 14 residues. CDR1 and CDR2 from the germline V gene are DFQATT and SNEGSKA (reference sequence). CDR3 protein: CSARRGLFSYEQYF. The CDR3, as DNA: TGCAGTGCTAGGAGGGGTCTCTTCTCCTACGAGCAGTACTTC.

This clonotype was detected a few times. V and J are TRBV6-2 or TRBV6-3 and TRBJ1-1; 7 nucleotides match TRBD1. J was trimmed by 0 bases and V by 2 bases; bases with no gene match: 6. The CDR3 has 16 amino acids. Germline V lookup: CDR1 MNHEY, CDR2 SVGEGT. CDR3 amino acids: CASSYPGGLVNTEAFF. The DNA for the CDR3 is TGTGCCAGCAGTTACCCAGGGGGGCTCGTGAACACTGAAGCTTTCTTT.

The chain is built from TRBV4-1 and TRBJ2-1; TRBD2 is a possible D gene (5 bases). The CDR3 runs 15 residues. V lost 3 bases to trimming and J lost 0 bases, with 9 bases between them. Per the germline V gene, CDR1 is MGHRA and CDR2 is YSYEKL. The CDR3: CASSQRGGSYNEQFF. The DNA of the CDR3 is TGCGCCAGCAGCCAGCGAGGAGGCTCCTACAATGAGCAGTTCTTC.

This sequence joins TRBV18 and TRBJ1-5; TRBD1 is a possible D gene (5 bases). V was pared by 2 bases and J by 6 bases, with 11 bases between. CDR1 KGHSH and CDR2 LQKENI come from the germline V gene. The CDR3 totals 14 residues. The CDR3 reads CASSPNGAFQPQHF. The CDR3 bases are TGTGCCAGCTCACCAAATGGGGCTTTTCAGCCCCAGCATTTT.

The chain is built from TRBV10-2 and TRBJ1-2, with a tentative D call TRBD1 (6 bases). Trimming stripped 0 bases from V and 1 base from J, with 9 bases between. Germline lookup yields CDR1 WSHSY and CDR2 SAAADI. The CDR3 runs to 15 residues. CDR3 protein: CASSESGAINYGYTF. CDR3 nucleotide sequence: TGCGCCAGCAGTGAGTCGGGGGCGATTAACTATGGCTACACCTTC.

The chain combines TRBV30 with TRBJ1-5, with D uncertain. The length of the CDR3 is 13 residues. Germline V CDR1 and CDR2: GTSNPN, SVGIG (reference sequence). V dropped 1 base and J dropped 0 bases, with 4 bases sitting between them. CDR3 DNA: TGTGCCTGGAGTGCCAATAGCAATCAGCCCCAGCATTTT. This translates into CAWSANSNQPQHF.

This clonotype was seen a few times. CDR3 nucleotide sequence: TGTGCCAGCAGGGGCAGTAGCAATCAGCCCCAGCATTTT. It encodes CASRGSSNQPQHF. The rearrangement uses TRBV27 and TRBJ1-5; D uncertain. CDR3 size: 13 residues. Deletions cut 6 bases from V and 0 bases from J, with 6 bases between. Looked up from germline, CDR1 is MNHEY and CDR2 is SMNVEV (reference sequence).

The rearrangement uses TRBV7-2 and TRBJ2-1; 8 bases agree with TRBD2. After removal of 1 base from V and 2 bases from J, the junction contained 1 base not matched to a gene. There are 15 residues in the CDR3. Germline V gene data show CDR1 as SGHTA and CDR2 as FQGNSA. In DNA, the CDR3 is TGTGCCAGCAGCTTAGAACTAGCGGCCTACAATGAGCAGTTCTTC. It translates to CASSLELAAYNEQFF. The full variable domain, in which reference TRBV7-2 and TRBJ2-1 provide the parts outside the CDR3, is GAGVSQSPSNKVTEKGKDVELRCDPISGHTALYWYRQSLGQGLEFLIYFQGNSAPDKSGLPSDRFSAERTGGSVSTLTIQRTQQEDSAVYLCASSLELAAYNEQFFGPGTRLTVL.

The chain employs TRBV28 and TRBJ1-2, with 8 bases identical to TRBD1. Losses at the gene ends were 3 bases for V and 8 bases for J; bases not matched to a gene: 11. This CDR3 is built from 15 residues. Germline V gene data show CDR1 as MDHEN and CDR2 as SYDVKM. CDR3: CASSFRDRPIVGYTF. The CDR3 coding sequence is TGTGCCAGCAGTTTCAGGGACAGGCCCATTGTGGGCTACACCTTC.

The CDR3 spells CASSMGSTYTDTQYF. As DNA, the CDR3 is TGTGCCAGTAGTATGGGGTCAACCTACACAGATACGCAGTATTTT. V gene TRBV19 combines with J gene TRBJ2-3; D unresolved. CDR1 is LNHDA, CDR2 SQIVND, per germline (reference sequence). Trimming pared 3 bases from V and 2 bases from J, leaving 12 bases between. The length of the CDR3 is 15 residues.

The chain uses TRBV5-4 and TRBJ1-1, with TRBD1 identical over 8 bases. J gave up 4 bases and V 4 bases, and 6 bases lay outside the gene matches. CDR1 and CDR2 from the germline V gene are SGHNT and YYREEE (reference sequence). The CDR3 has 14 amino acids. CDR3 sequence reads: CASSDRGRGTEAFF. The CDR3 DNA sequence: TGTGCCAGCAGCGACAGGGGACGGGGCACTGAAGCTTTCTTT.

V usage is TRBV20-1 and J usage is TRBJ2-4; TRBD1 is a possible D gene (5 bases). Germline V gene lookup returns CDR1 DFQATT and CDR2 SNEGSKA (reference sequence). V was pared by 6 bases and J by 4 bases, with 16 bases between. The CDR3 has 14 amino acids. The CDR3 DNA reads as TGCAGTGCCCCGCCCGTGACAGATAAAAACATTCAGTACTTC. Translating gives CSAPPVTDKNIQYF.

The chain has TRBV6-1 and TRBJ2-5; 12 nucleotides line up with TRBD2. Germline V gene data show CDR1 as MNHNS and CDR2 as SASEGT. With 1 base clipped from V and 5 bases from J, the junction kept 8 bases outside the gene matches. CDR3 length: 17 residues. CDR3 in amino acids: CASSEGLAGGKSETQYF. The CDR3 DNA reads TGTGCCAGCAGTGAAGGGCTAGCGGGGGGGAAATCGGAGACCCAGTACTTC.

This clonotype has a handful of counts. The V gene is TRBV11-3, the J gene TRBJ1-2; maybe TRBD1 (5 bases). The V and J ends lost 5 bases and 4 bases respectively, with 11 bases between them. The CDR3 totals 13 residues. Per germline, CDR1 SGHNT and CDR2 YENEEA. CDR3 in DNA: TGTGCCAGCAGCCCTGACAGAACCTATGGCTACACCTTC. It specifies CASSPDRTYGYTF.

This clonotype was counted between two and nine times. The chain has TRBV7-2 and TRBJ1-6; no firm D call. The CDR3 is made up of 12 amino acids. CDR1 is SGHTA, CDR2 FQGNSA, per germline. The germline V and J ends were trimmed by 3 bases and 10 bases, with 7 bases remaining between them. As DNA, the CDR3 is TGTGCCAGCAGCTTTAGGTTGTCACCCCTCCACTTT. Encoded protein: CASSFRLSPLHF.

There are a few counts of this clonotype. The chain is built from TRBV6-1 and TRBJ2-3; a weak D match, TRBD2 (6 bases). V dropped 4 bases and J dropped 2 bases, with 10 bases sitting between them. The CDR3 consists of 14 residues. CDR1 is MNHNS and CDR2 is SASEGT in the germline V gene. The CDR3 loop is CASSVGTLTDTQYF. DNA of the CDR3: TGTGCCAGCAGTGTCGGGACTCTCACAGATACGCAGTATTTT.

This clonotype was detected a few times. This chain links TRBV6-2 or TRBV6-3 with TRBJ1-2; D is unclear. The V gene lost 8 bases and the J gene lost 2 bases, with 21 bases spanning the gap. The CDR3 is 16 residues long. Looked up from germline, CDR1 is MNHEY and CDR2 is SVGEGT. The chain's CDR3 is CASGSGSAAVNYGYTF. CDR3 DNA sequence: TGTGCCAGCGGCTCGGGTTCCGCAGCGGTAAACTATGGCTACACCTTC.

The chain uses TRBV11-2 and TRBJ2-7, with 7 positions matching TRBD2. This CDR3 has 12 residues. CDR1 SGHAT and CDR2 FQNNGV come from the germline V gene. The J segment lost 4 bases and the V segment lost 4 bases, leaving 1 base of the junction unmatched. CDR3: CASSSAGYEQYF. The CDR3 nucleotides are TGTGCCAGCAGCTCAGCGGGATACGAGCAGTACTTC.

This clonotype occurred a few times. The genes are TRBV7-2 and TRBJ2-3; 8 bases fit TRBD2. CDR3 length: 14 residues. The V gene end was trimmed by 1 base and the J gene end by 4 bases; junction bases not matched to a gene: 1. Germline lookup yields CDR1 SGHTA and CDR2 FQGNSA. The CDR3 bases are TGTGCCAGCAGCTTAGTGCGGGGGGCAGATACGCAGTATTTT. Its protein product is CASSLVRGADTQYF.

In this sample, this clonotype turned up once. This rearrangement joins TRBV5-4 to TRBJ2-5, with a possible D match to TRBD2 (6 bases). The V and J ends lost 2 bases and 1 base respectively, with 6 bases between them. The CDR3 consists of 13 residues. Germline V gives CDR1 SGHNT, CDR2 YYREEE (reference sequence). The CDR3 bases are TGTGCCAGCAGCTTTAGCGGCCAAGAGACCCAGTACTTC. Translating gives CASSFSGQETQYF.

The rearrangement joins TRBV20-1 to TRBJ1-2, with TRBD1 matching over 8 bases. CDR1 and CDR2 (germline): DFQATT, SNEGSKA (reference sequence). Germline trimming cut 2 bases from V and 7 bases from J; bases unmatched to any gene: 6. The CDR3 has 13 amino acids. As DNA, the CDR3 is TGCAGTGCTAGATTGACAGGGGACGGTGGCTACACCTTC. Its protein is CSARLTGDGGYTF.

The V call is TRBV28, the J call TRBJ2-1; either TRBD1 or TRBD2 may fit D (5 bases each). Germline CDR1 is MDHEN and CDR2 is SYDVKM. V lost 6 bases and J lost 0, with 15 bases in between. The length of the CDR3 is 16 residues. In DNA form, the CDR3 reads TGTGCCAGCAGCCGATACTCAGGGAGCTCCTACAATGAGCAGTTCTTC. It encodes CASSRYSGSSYNEQFF.

The chain joins TRBV7-2 to TRBJ2-5, with 7 positions matching TRBD2. Germline-derived CDR1 and CDR2 are SGHTA and FQGNSA. The CDR3 totals 16 residues. The junction had 6 bases not matched to a gene; V was cut back by 1 base and J by 1 base. The CDR3 nucleotides read TGTGCCAGCAGCTTAGAGCGGGGTGCGACCCAAGAGACCCAGTACTTC. It is translated as CASSLERGATQETQYF.

The chain is built from TRBV7-6 and TRBJ1-1, with TRBD1 as a possible D gene (5 bases). Trimming pared 5 bases from V and 4 bases from J, leaving 11 bases between. Germline assignment: CDR1 SGHVS and CDR2 FNYEAQ. The length of the CDR3 is 13 residues. The CDR3 nucleotides are TGTGCCAGCAGCCGCGGGGGGTCCACTGAAGCTTTCTTT. Its protein product is CASSRGGSTEAFF.